This T cell receptor (beta chain) originates from a study of T cell changes during pregnancy in multiple sclerosis. Profiling relied on immunoSEQ multiplex PCR, and the TCRdb table lists in-frame clones only, not all of them. The sample yields around 50,000 clones, 92% seen once. The V and J ends lost 2 bases and 5 bases, in that order; junction bases with no gene match: 4. This CDR3 has 15 residues. CDR1 is KGHSH and CDR2 is LQKENI in the germline V gene. The sample consisted of CD4+ T cells from peripheral blood mononuclear cells, taken after pregnancy. The chain employs TRBV18 and TRBJ2-7; the match to TRBD1 covers 12 bases. The TCR was taken from a female donor with multiple sclerosis, enrolled in a pregnancy study. The CDR3 is CASSPFGTGGNEQYF. The CDR3 DNA reads TGTGCCAGCTCACCATTCGGGACAGGGGGCAACGAGCAGTACTTC.